The sample holds many counts of the clone carrying this TCR beta chain. The data were taken from a study of patients and donors after allogeneic stem cell transplantation. TCRdb called the RT-PCR reads again in MiXCR, with one record for every CDR3 protein. The profile shows around 8,800 distinct CDR3 sequences, approximately 4.2% of them singletons. The CDR3 is 15 residues long. V was pared by 5 bases and J by 0 bases, with 1 base of the junction left unmatched. Germline loops: CDR1 SGHAT, CDR2 FQDESV (reference sequence). This sequence was found in a human donor who was either an allogeneic HSCT recipient or a stem cell or donor lymphocyte infusion donor (not recorded which). It is not recorded whose cells these are; they may come from a transplant donor. V and J are TRBV11-1 and TRBJ2-1, with 10 bases matching TRBD2. The material sequenced was blood, either unsorted or a sorted T cell fraction (not recorded which). The CDR3 region is CASSPSGSSYNEQFF. As DNA, the CDR3 is TGTGCCAGCAGCCCTAGCGGGAGCTCCTACAATGAGCAGTTCTTC.